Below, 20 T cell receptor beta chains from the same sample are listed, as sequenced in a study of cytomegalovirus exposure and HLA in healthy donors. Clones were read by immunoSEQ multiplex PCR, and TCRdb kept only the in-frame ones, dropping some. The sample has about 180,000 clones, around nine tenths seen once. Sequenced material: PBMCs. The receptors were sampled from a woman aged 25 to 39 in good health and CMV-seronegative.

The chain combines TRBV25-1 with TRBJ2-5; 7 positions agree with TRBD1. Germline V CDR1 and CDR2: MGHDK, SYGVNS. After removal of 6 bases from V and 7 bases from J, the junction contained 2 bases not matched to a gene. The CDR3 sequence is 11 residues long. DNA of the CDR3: TGTGCCAGCAGGACAGGGCGGACCCAGTACTTC. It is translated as CASRTGRTQYF.

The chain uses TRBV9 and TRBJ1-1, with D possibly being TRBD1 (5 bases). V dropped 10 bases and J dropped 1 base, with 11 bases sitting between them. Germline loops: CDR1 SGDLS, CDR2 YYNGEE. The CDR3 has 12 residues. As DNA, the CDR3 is TGTGCCCGGAAAGGACAGAACACTGAAGCTTTCTTT. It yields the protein CARKGQNTEAFF.

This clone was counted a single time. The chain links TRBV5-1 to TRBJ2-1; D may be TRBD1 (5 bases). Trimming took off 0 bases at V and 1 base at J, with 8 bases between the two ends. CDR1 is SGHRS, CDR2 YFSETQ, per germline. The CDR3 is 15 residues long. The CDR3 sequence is CASSLVGQSYNEQFF. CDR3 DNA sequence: TGCGCCAGCAGCTTGGTGGGGCAGTCCTACAATGAGCAGTTCTTC.

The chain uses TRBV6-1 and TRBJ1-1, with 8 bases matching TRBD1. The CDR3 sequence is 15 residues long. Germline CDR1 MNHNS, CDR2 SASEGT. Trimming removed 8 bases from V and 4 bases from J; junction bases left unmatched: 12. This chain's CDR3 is CASFYPRQGRTEAFF. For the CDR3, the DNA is TGTGCCAGCTTTTACCCCCGACAGGGGCGCACTGAAGCTTTCTTT.

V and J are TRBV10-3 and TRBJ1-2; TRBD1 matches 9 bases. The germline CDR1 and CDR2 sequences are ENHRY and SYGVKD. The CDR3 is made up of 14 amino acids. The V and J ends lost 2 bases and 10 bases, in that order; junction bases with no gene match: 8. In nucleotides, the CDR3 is TGTGCCATCAGTGAGCCCACAGGGGGCGAGGACTACACCTTC. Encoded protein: CAISEPTGGEDYTF.

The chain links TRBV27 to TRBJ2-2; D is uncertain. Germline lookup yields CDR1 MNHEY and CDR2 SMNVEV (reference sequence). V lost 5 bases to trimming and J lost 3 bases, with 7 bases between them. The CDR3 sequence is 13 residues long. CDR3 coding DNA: TGTGCCAGCAGTCCCCAGTACACCGGGGAGCTGTTTTTT. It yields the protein CASSPQYTGELFF.

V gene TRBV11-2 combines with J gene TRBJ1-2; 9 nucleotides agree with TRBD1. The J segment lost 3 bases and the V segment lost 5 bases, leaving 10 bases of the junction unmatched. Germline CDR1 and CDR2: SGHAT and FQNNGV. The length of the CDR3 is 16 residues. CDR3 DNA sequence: TGTGCCAGCAGCCCCCCCGGGACAGGGAGGGACTATGGCTACACCTTC. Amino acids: CASSPPGTGRDYGYTF. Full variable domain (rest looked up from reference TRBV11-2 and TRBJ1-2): EAGVAQSPRYKIIEKRQSVAFWCNPISGHATLYWYQQILGQGPKLLIQFQNNGVVDDSQLPKDRFSAERLKGVDSTLKIQPAKLEDSAVYLCASSPPGTGRDYGYTFGSGTRLTVV.

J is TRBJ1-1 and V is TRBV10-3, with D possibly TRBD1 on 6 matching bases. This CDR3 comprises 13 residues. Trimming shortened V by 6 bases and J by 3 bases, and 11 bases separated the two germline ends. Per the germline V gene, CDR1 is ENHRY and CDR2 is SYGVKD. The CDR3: CAISKQGDTEAFF. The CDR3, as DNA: TGTGCCATCAGCAAACAGGGTGACACTGAAGCTTTCTTT.

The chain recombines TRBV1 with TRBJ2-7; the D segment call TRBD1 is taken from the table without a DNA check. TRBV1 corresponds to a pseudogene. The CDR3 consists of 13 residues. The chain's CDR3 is CTSRYAGVHEQYF. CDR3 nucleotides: TGCACCAGCAGGTACGCAGGGGTCCACGAGCAGTACTTC.

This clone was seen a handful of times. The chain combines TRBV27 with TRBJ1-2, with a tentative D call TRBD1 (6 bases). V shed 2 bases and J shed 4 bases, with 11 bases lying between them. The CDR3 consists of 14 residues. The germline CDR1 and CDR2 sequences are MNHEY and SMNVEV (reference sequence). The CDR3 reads CASSLRADSYGYTF. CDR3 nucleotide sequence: TGTGCCAGCAGTTTAAGGGCGGACAGCTATGGCTACACCTTC.

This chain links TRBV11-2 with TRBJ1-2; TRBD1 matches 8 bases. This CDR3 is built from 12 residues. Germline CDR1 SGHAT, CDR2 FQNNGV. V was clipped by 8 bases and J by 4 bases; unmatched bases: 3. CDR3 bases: TGTGCCAGCGACAGGGGCGGCTATGGCTACACCTTC. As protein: CASDRGGYGYTF.

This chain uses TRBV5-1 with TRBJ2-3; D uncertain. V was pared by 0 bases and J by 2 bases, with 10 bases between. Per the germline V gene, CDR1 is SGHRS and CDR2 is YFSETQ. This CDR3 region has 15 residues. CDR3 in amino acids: CASSLESGPTDTQYF. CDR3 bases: TGCGCCAGCAGCTTGGAGTCTGGCCCCACAGATACGCAGTATTTT. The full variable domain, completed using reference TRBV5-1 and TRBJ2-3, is KAGVTQTPRYLIKTRGQQVTLSCSPISGHRSVSWYQQTPGQGLQFLFEYFSETQRNKGNFPGRFSGRQFSNSRSEMNVSTLELGDSALYLCASSLESGPTDTQYFGPGTRLTVL.

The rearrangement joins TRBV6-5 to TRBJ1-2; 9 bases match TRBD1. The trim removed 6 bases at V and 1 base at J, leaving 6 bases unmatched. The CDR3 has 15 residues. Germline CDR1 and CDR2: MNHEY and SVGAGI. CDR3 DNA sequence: TGTGCCAGCAGCTTGGGGACAGGGATTAACTATGGCTACACCTTC. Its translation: CASSLGTGINYGYTF.

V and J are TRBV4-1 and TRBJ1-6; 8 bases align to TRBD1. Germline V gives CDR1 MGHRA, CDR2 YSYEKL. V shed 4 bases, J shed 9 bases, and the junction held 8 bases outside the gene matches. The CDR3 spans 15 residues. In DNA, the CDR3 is TGCGCCAGCAGCCTTGAGGACAGGGAAGGTTCACCCCTCCACTTT. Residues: CASSLEDREGSPLHF.

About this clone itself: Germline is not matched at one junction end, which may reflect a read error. The CDR3 protein is CASSRRQARDTGELFF. CDR3 bases: TGTGCTAGCAGCAGGCGACAGGCAAGGGACACCGGGGAGCTGTTTTTT. The rearrangement links TRBV7-7 to TRBJ2-2, with D possibly matching TRBD1 (6 bases). The CDR3 contains 16 residues. Per the germline V gene, CDR1 is SSHAT and CDR2 is FNYEAQ (reference sequence).

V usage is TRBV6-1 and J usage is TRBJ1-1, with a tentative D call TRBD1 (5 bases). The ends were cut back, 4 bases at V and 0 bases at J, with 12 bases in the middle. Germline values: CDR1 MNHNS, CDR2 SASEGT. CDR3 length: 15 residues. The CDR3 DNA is TGTGCCAGCAGTGCCCCCACAGGCATGAACACTGAAGCTTTCTTT. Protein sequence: CASSAPTGMNTEAFF.

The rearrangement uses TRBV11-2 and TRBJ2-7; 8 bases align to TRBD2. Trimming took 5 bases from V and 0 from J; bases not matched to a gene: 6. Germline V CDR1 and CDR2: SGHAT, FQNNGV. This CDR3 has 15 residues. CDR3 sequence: CASSPPTSDSYEQYF. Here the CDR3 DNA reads TGTGCCAGCAGCCCGCCGACTAGCGACTCCTACGAGCAGTACTTC.

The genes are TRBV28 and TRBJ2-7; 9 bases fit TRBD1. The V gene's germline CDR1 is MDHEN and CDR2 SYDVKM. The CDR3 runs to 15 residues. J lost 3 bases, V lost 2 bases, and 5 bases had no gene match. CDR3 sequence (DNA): TGTGCCAGCAGTTTAAGGGACAGGGCACGCTACGAGCAGTACTTC. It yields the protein CASSLRDRARYEQYF.

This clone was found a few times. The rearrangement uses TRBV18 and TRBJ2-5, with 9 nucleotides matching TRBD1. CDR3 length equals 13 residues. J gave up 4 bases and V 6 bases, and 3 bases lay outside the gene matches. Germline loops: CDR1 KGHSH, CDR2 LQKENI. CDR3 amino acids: CASSRDRVETQYF. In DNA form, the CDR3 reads TGTGCCAGCTCGCGGGACAGGGTAGAGACCCAGTACTTC.

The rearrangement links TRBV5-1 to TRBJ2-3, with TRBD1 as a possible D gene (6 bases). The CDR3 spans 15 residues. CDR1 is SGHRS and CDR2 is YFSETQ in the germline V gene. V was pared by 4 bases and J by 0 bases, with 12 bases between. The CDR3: CASSRGHSSTDTQYF. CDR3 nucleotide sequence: TGCGCCAGCAGCCGGGGACACTCCAGCACAGATACGCAGTATTTT.